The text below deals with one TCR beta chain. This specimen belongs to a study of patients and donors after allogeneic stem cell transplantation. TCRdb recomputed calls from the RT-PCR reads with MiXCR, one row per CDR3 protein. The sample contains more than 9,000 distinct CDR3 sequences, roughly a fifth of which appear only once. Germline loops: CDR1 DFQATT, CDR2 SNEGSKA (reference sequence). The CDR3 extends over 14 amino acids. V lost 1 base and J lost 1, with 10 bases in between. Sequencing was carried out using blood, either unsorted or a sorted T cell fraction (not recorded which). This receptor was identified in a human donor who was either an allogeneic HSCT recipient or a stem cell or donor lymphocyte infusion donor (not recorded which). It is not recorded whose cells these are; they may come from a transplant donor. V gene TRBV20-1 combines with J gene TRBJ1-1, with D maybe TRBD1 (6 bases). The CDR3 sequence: CSARVQGRNTEAFF. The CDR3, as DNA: TGCAGTGCTAGAGTTCAGGGGCGGAACACTGAAGCTTTCTTT.